Below are 27 T cell receptor beta chains sequenced from a single sample in a study of CD8+CD57+ T cells in acquired aplastic anemia. Those patients picked for sequencing had displayed CD8+CD57+ cell expansion on flow cytometry. Genomic DNA was employed as the template in profiling TCR beta VDJ and CDR3. TCRdb processed the reads anew with MiXCR; each CDR3 protein has one entry. The data contain under 350,000 distinct CDR3 sequences, about three fifths of them singletons. Sequences were obtained from sorted CD4+, CD8+, or CD8+CD57+ T cells (not recorded which) from PBMCs. The receptors were sampled from a human donor with aplastic anemia.

V is TRBV18 and J is TRBJ1-1; D gene unclear. This CDR3 is built from 17 residues. The V end was cut by 2 bases, the J end by 2 bases, with 18 bases between. Germline-derived CDR1 and CDR2 are KGHSH and LQKENI. The CDR3 DNA follows: TGTGCCAGCTCACCAGGGCCATTTAACGGGCCCAACACTGAAGCTTTCTTT. Translated: CASSPGPFNGPNTEAFF.

This clonotype appeared many times. CDR3 sequence reads: CASSFQGQTVNTEAFF. DNA of the CDR3: TGTGCCAGTAGCTTTCAGGGACAGACTGTGAACACTGAAGCTTTCTTT. The rearrangement joins TRBV19 to TRBJ1-1; 7 bases are shared with TRBD1. The CDR3 spans 16 residues. V shed 6 bases and J 0 bases; nucleotides not matched to a gene: 10. Germline V gives CDR1 LNHDA, CDR2 SQIVND (reference sequence).

Remarks on this clonotype: The germline gene is not matched at one end of the junction; a read error may be the cause. This chain joins TRBV10-3 and TRBJ2-7; TRBD2 matches 10 bases. The CDR3 totals 14 residues. Per germline, CDR1 ENHRY and CDR2 SYGVKD. Here the CDR3 DNA reads TGTGCCACCTCACTAGCGGGGCAAGCCTACGAGCAGCACTTC. Its translation: CATSLAGQAYEQHF.

CDR3 DNA: TGCGCCAGCAGCTGGGGGACGGCTGCCTACGAGCAGTACTTC. This translates into CASSWGTAAYEQYF. The chain combines TRBV5-1 with TRBJ2-7, with D perhaps assigned TRBD1 or TRBD2 (5 bases each). CDR1 SGHRS and CDR2 YFSETQ come from the germline V gene. The CDR3 contains 14 residues. V lost 3 bases and J 2 bases, leaving 12 bases between the germline ends.

This clonotype was found a few times. CDR3 region: CASSLGHRNEQFF. The DNA of the CDR3 is TGTGCCAGCAGCTTAGGACACCGCAATGAGCAGTTCTTC. The chain couples TRBV7-2 to TRBJ2-1, with no clear D. Looked up from germline, CDR1 is SGHTA and CDR2 is FQGNSA. The CDR3 runs to 13 residues. V was cut by 1 base and J by 6 bases, with 7 bases left in between.

The chain joins TRBV12-3 or TRBV12-4 to TRBJ2-3; D possibly uses TRBD1 or TRBD2 (6 bases each). V shed 5 bases and J shed 5 bases, with 17 bases lying between them. This CDR3 spans 15 amino acids. DNA for the CDR3: TGTGCCAGCAGTCGCGAGGGGGGTATGGGAGATACGCAGTATTTT. Translating gives CASSREGGMGDTQYF.

With regard to this clonotype: At one end the junction does not follow the germline gene, possibly because of a read error. The chain links TRBV20-1 to TRBJ1-1, with TRBD1 matching 7 bases. The CDR3 runs to 11 residues. Per the germline V gene, CDR1 is DFQATT and CDR2 is SNEGSKA (reference sequence). The CDR3 loop is CSGRRDSEAIF. CDR3 coding DNA: TGCAGTGGTAGGAGGGACAGTGAAGCTATCTTT.

The rearrangement uses TRBV2 and TRBJ1-6; 9 bases fit TRBD1. Germline lookup yields CDR1 SNHLY and CDR2 FYNNEI. With 7 bases clipped from V and 10 bases from J, the junction kept 5 bases outside the gene matches. The CDR3 spans 13 residues. CDR3 region: CASNTGGRSPLHF. CDR3 nucleotide sequence: TGTGCCAGCAATACAGGGGGCAGGTCACCCCTCCACTTT.

This clonotype was counted many times. This chain connects TRBV24-1 to TRBJ2-6; D is perhaps TRBD1 (5 bases). The V gene lost 5 bases and the J gene lost 0 bases, with 10 bases spanning the gap. The CDR3 is 16 amino acids. CDR1 is KGHDR, CDR2 SFDVKD, per germline. This CDR3 reads CATSADSRSGANVLTF. CDR3 DNA sequence: TGTGCCACCAGTGCCGACAGCCGCTCTGGGGCCAACGTCCTGACTTTC.

The chain uses TRBV9 and TRBJ1-5; TRBD1 aligns across 8 bases. The trim removed 3 bases at V and 4 bases at J, leaving 9 bases unmatched. This CDR3 spans 16 amino acids. Germline V lookup: CDR1 SGDLS, CDR2 YYNGEE. Written as DNA, the CDR3 is TGTGCCAGCAGCGCGCGACAGGGGTACGGTAATCAGCCCCAGCATTTT. This translates into CASSARQGYGNQPQHF. The full variable domain, its missing parts supplied by reference TRBV9 and TRBJ1-5, is DSGVTQTPKHLITATGQRVTLRCSPRSGDLSVYWYQQSLDQGLQFLIQYYNGEERAKGNILERFSAQQFPDLHSELNLSSLELGDSALYFCASSARQGYGNQPQHFGDGTRLSIL.

In this sample, this clonotype turned up a few times. The gene calls are TRBV7-6 and TRBJ2-7, with TRBD1 matching over 8 bases. Germline V gene lookup returns CDR1 SGHVS and CDR2 FNYEAQ. The V gene end was trimmed by 3 bases and the J gene end by 6 bases; junction bases not matched to a gene: 4. CDR3 length: 13 amino acids. CDR3 DNA sequence: TGTGCCAGCAGCTTGGACAGGGTAGGCGAGCAGTACTTC. The encoded protein is CASSLDRVGEQYF.

This clonotype has a handful of counts. The gene calls are TRBV2 and TRBJ1-2, with 7 bases that match TRBD1. Germline CDR1 and CDR2: SNHLY and FYNNEI. The V and J ends lost 6 bases and 5 bases, in that order; junction bases with no gene match: 6. The CDR3 length is 13 residues. DNA of the CDR3: TGTGCCAGCAGGGCGGGACAGCCTTATGGCTACACCTTC. Protein: CASRAGQPYGYTF.

In DNA, the CDR3 is TGTGCCAGCAGCTTCGGTGAGACTGAGCAGTTCTTC. This codes for CASSFGETEQFF. The chain is built from TRBV7-9 and TRBJ2-1; D gene unclear. Germline V gene sequence: CDR1 SEHNR, CDR2 FQNEAQ (reference sequence). This CDR3 has 12 amino acids. Trimming removed 3 bases from V and 9 bases from J, with 9 bases in between.

This clonotype has a count of ten or more. The gene calls are TRBV6-5 and TRBJ1-5; D call uncertain. Germline assignment: CDR1 MNHEY and CDR2 SVGAGI. The CDR3 sequence is 15 residues long. Between the trimmed V and J ends, which lost 5 bases and 0 bases, there was a span of 11 bases. DNA for the CDR3: TGTGCCAGCAGTCGCGGAGTTTATAGCAATCAGCCCCAGCATTTT. Protein product: CASSRGVYSNQPQHF.

This clonotype was observed a handful of times. The chain combines TRBV15 with TRBJ1-3; unclear D gene. CDR1 LNHNV and CDR2 YYDKDF come from the germline V gene (reference sequence). The CDR3 is 13 amino acids. V was cut by 5 bases and J by 1 base, with 6 bases left in between. As DNA, the CDR3 is TGTGCCACCAGCGCGCCATCTGGAAACACCATATATTTT. Translation gives CATSAPSGNTIYF.

The chain is built from TRBV6-1 and TRBJ2-5, with D hard to call. The germline CDR1 and CDR2 sequences are MNHNS and SASEGT. The V end lost 5 bases, the J end lost 7 bases, and 11 bases lay between the germline ends. The CDR3 is made up of 12 amino acids. The CDR3 DNA is TGTGCCAGCAGTACTACGTCGGGGACCCAGTACTTC. Its translation is CASSTTSGTQYF.

The J gene is TRBJ1-2, the V gene TRBV2; D is uncertain. CDR3 length: 12 residues. V was clipped by 8 bases and J by 4 bases, with 11 bases between them. The germline gives CDR1 SNHLY, CDR2 FYNNEI. The CDR3 loop reads CASPTGLYGYTF. The CDR3 nucleotides read TGTGCCAGCCCAACGGGCCTCTATGGCTACACCTTC.

In this sample, this clonotype turned up once. Germline is not matched at one junction end, which may reflect a read error. The chain carries TRBV5-1 and TRBJ2-2, with D possibly matching TRBD1 (8 bases). The CDR3 length is 21 residues. Germline V gene data show CDR1 as SGHRS and CDR2 as YFSETQ. CDR3 protein: CASSLTQGAGFGGRNTGELFF. CDR3 nucleotides: TGTGCCAGCAGCTTAACCCAGGGGGCTGGTTTCGGGGGGAGGAACACCGGGGAGCTGTTTTTT.

This clonotype has a count of ten or more. The chain couples TRBV6-5 to TRBJ2-7, with TRBD2 identical over 7 bases. Germline CDR1 MNHEY, CDR2 SVGAGI. The V and J ends lost 0 bases and 1 base, in that order; junction bases with no gene match: 9. This CDR3 is built from 17 residues. The CDR3 reads CASSYSMASGSSYEQYF. The CDR3 DNA follows: TGTGCCAGCAGTTACTCGATGGCTAGCGGAAGTTCCTACGAGCAGTACTTC.

V is TRBV2 and J is TRBJ2-7, with TRBD2 matching 11 bases. V lost 2 bases, J lost 7 bases, and 4 bases stayed unmatched. In germline, CDR1 is SNHLY, CDR2 FYNNEI. The CDR3 has 14 residues. CDR3 in DNA: TGTGCCAGCAGTGAAACTAGCGGGAGTCAGGAGCAGTACTTC. Its protein is CASSETSGSQEQYF.

This chain connects TRBV12-3 or TRBV12-4 to TRBJ1-2; no definite D call. The CDR3 consists of 13 residues. V was cut by 2 bases and J by 7 bases, with 11 bases left in between. CDR3: CASSLRVGAGYTF. The CDR3 nucleotides read TGTGCCAGCAGTTTAAGGGTTGGAGCTGGCTACACCTTC.

This clonotype was seen many times. The chain combines TRBV11-2 with TRBJ2-1; no clear D gene. This CDR3 comprises 16 residues. The germline V gene encodes CDR1 SGHAT and CDR2 FQNNGV. V lost 2 bases, J lost 6 bases, and 17 bases lay in between. The CDR3 nucleotides are TGTGCCAGCAGCTTATCGGTCAGTATATGGGGCAATGAGCAGTTCTTC. The encoded protein is CASSLSVSIWGNEQFF.

This rearrangement joins TRBV5-1 to TRBJ1-1, with 8 bases aligning to TRBD1. Germline-derived CDR1 and CDR2 are SGHRS and YFSETQ. The CDR3 has 13 amino acids. V gave up 4 bases and J gave up 10 bases; unmatched junction bases: 9. CDR3 nucleotide sequence: TGCGCCAGCAGCCGCGGACAGGGCGGGCGAGCTTTCTTT. Its protein product is CASSRGQGGRAFF.

The chain joins TRBV12-3 or TRBV12-4 to TRBJ2-5, with 13 bases aligning to TRBD2. The CDR3 is made up of 16 amino acids. J lost 5 bases, V lost 6 bases, and 9 bases had no gene match. CDR3 in amino acids: CASRGLAGVPSETQYF. In DNA form, the CDR3 reads TGTGCCAGCAGAGGACTAGCGGGAGTGCCCTCCGAGACCCAGTACTTC.

The J gene is TRBJ1-3, the V gene TRBV6-6; D gene ambiguous. Trimming shortened V by 3 bases and J by 0 bases, and 9 bases separated the two germline ends. The CDR3 sequence is 15 residues long. Germline loops: CDR1 MNHNY, CDR2 SVGAGI (reference sequence). The CDR3 reads CASSYGSDSGNTIYF. The CDR3 region has the DNA TGTGCCAGCAGTTATGGATCAGACTCTGGAAACACCATATATTTT.

Many counts were recorded for this clonotype. The chain combines TRBV7-3 with TRBJ2-1; no reliable D call. Deletions cut 1 base from V and 5 bases from J, with 15 bases between. The CDR3 is made up of 16 amino acids. Per germline, CDR1 SGHTA and CDR2 FQGTGA. The CDR3 loop is CASSLIGFASDNEQFF. The DNA of the CDR3 is TGTGCCAGCAGCTTAATAGGGTTCGCTAGTGACAATGAGCAGTTCTTC. The whole variable domain, remainder taken from reference TRBV7-3 and TRBJ2-1, is GAGVSQTPSNKVTEKGKYVELRCDPISGHTALYWYRQSLGQGPEFLIYFQGTGAADDSGLPNDRFFAVRPEGSVSTLKIQRTERGDSAVYLCASSLIGFASDNEQFFGPGTRLTVL.

The rearrangement joins TRBV13 to TRBJ2-3, with D possibly matching TRBD2 (6 bases). The CDR3 totals 15 residues. Germline V lookup: CDR1 PRHDT, CDR2 FYEKMQ (reference sequence). V lost 6 bases, J lost 4 bases, and 17 bases lay in between. The CDR3 coding sequence is TGTGCCAGCAGTTTATCAGGGAGGTCTTCAGATACGCAGTATTTT. Protein sequence: CASSLSGRSSDTQYF.